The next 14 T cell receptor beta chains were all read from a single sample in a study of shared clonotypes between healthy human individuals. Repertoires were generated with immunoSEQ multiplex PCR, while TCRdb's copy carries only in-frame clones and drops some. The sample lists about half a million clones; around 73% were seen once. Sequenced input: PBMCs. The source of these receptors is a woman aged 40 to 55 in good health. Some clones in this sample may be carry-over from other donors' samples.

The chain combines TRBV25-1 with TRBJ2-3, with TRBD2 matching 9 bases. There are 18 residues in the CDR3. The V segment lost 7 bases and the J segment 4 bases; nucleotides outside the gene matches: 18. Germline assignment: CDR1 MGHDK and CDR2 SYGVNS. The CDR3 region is CASKGPTGGSGSPDTQYF. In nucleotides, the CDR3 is TGTGCCAGCAAGGGACCCACCGGAGGTAGCGGGAGCCCAGATACGCAGTATTTT.

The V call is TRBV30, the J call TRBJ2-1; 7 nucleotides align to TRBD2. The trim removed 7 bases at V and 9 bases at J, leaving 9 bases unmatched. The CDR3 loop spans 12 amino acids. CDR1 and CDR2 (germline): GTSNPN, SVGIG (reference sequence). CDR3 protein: CASAERGFEQFF. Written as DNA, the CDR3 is TGTGCCTCCGCGGAGCGGGGTTTTGAGCAGTTCTTC.

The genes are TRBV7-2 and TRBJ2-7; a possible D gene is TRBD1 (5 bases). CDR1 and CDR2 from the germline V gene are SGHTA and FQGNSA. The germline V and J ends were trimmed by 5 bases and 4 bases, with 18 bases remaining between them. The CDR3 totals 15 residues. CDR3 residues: CASSLVRVLQYEQYF. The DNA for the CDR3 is TGTGCCAGCAGCCTAGTCAGGGTACTTCAGTACGAGCAGTACTTC.

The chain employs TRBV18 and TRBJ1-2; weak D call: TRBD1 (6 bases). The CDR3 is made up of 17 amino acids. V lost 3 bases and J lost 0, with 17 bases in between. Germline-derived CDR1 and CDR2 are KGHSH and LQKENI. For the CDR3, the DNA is TGTGCCAGCTCACCGTCGACAGGAGTCTCAGCTAACTATGGCTACACCTTC. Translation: CASSPSTGVSANYGYTF.

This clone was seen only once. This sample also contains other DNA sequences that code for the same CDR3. The CDR3 is CATSRDSGQGYEQYF. CDR3 in DNA: TGTGCCACCAGCAGGGATTCCGGACAGGGCTACGAGCAGTACTTC. This chain joins TRBV15 and TRBJ2-7; 8 bases map to TRBD1. With 3 bases clipped from V and 3 bases from J, the junction kept 7 bases outside the gene matches. The CDR3 length is 15 residues. The germline V gene has CDR1 LNHNV and CDR2 YYDKDF (reference sequence).

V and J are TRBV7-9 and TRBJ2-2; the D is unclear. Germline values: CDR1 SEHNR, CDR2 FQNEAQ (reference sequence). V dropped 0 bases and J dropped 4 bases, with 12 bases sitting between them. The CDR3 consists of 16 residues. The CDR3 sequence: CASSLAGLDGTGELFF. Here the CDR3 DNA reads TGTGCCAGCAGCTTAGCTGGCCTGGATGGCACCGGGGAGCTGTTTTTT. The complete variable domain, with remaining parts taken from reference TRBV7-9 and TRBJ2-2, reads DTGVSQNPRHKITKRGQNVTFRCDPISEHNRLYWYRQTLGQGPEFLTYFQNEAQLEKSRLLSDRFSAERPKGSFSTLEIQRTEQGDSAMYLCASSLAGLDGTGELFFGEGSRLTVL.

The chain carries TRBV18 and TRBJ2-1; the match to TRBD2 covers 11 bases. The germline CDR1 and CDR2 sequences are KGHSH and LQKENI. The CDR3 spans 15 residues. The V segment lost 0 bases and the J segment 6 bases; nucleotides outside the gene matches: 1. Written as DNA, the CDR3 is TGTGCCAGCTCACCACCGGGACTAGCGGTCAATGAGCAGTTCTTC. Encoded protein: CASSPPGLAVNEQFF.

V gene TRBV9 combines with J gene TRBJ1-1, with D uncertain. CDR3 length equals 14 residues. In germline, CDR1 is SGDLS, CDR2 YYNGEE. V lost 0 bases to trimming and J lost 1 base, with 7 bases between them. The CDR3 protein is CASSVGNRNTEAFF. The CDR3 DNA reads TGTGCCAGCAGCGTAGGAAATCGGAACACTGAAGCTTTCTTT.

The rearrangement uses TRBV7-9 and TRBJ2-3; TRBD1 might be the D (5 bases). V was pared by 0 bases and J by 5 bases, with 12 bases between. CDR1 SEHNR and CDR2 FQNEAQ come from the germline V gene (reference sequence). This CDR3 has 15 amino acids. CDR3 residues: CASSLAGQGGDTQYF. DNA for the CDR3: TGTGCCAGCAGCTTAGCGGGCCAGGGCGGAGATACGCAGTATTTT.

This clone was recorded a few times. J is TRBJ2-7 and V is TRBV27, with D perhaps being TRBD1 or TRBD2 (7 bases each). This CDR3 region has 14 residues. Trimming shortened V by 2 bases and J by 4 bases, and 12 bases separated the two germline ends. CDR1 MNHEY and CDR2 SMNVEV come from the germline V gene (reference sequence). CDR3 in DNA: TGTGCCAGCAGTTTACAGGGGGGGCCATACGAGCAGTACTTC. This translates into CASSLQGGPYEQYF.

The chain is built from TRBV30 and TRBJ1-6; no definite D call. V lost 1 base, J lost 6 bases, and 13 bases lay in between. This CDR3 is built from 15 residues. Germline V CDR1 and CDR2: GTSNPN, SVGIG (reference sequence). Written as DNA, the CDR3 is TGTGCCTGGAGTGGCAGAATTCGCCTTAATTCACCCCTCCACTTT. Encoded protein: CAWSGRIRLNSPLHF.

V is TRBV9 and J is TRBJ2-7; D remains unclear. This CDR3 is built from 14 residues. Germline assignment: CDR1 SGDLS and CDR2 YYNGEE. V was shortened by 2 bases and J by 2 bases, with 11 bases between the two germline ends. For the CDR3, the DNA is TGTGCCAGCAGCGTGTTGGCCGGTCCCTACGAGCAGTACTTC. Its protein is CASSVLAGPYEQYF.

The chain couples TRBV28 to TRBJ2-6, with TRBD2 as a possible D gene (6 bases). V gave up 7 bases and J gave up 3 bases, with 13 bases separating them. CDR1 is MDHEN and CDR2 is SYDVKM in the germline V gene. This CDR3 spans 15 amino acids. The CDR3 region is CASKEGTGGANVLTF. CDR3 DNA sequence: TGTGCCAGCAAGGAGGGGACCGGTGGGGCCAACGTCCTGACTTTC.

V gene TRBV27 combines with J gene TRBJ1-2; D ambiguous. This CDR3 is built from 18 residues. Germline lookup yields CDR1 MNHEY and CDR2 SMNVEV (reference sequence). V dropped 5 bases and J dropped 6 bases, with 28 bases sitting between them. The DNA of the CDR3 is TGTGCCAGCAGTACACACACAAGTGGGCCGGGCCAGGTCCATGGCTACACCTTC. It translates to CASSTHTSGPGQVHGYTF.